Each of the 29 T cell receptor beta chains below was sequenced from the same sample in a study of blood T cells in healthy people across ages. A J-beta primer mix and a sample-barcoded 5' primer were used in a second PCR of roughly 7 to 12 cycles. TCRdb fed the 5' RACE reads into MiXCR, producing one record per CDR3 protein. The sample lists more than 1,400,000 distinct CDR3 sequences; 40% to 50% were seen once. Sequencing was done on a sample of blood. The receptors derive from a woman between 18 and 29 years old in good health.

The chain employs TRBV21-1 and TRBJ2-1; TRBD2, as called in the table, went unchecked against the DNA. TRBV21-1 is listed as a pseudogene. The CDR3 consists of 18 residues. This CDR3 reads CASRTGTSGRGAYNEQFF. The CDR3 DNA follows: TGTGCCAGCAGAACCGGGACTAGCGGGAGGGGGGCCTACAATGAGCAGTTCTTC.

The chain carries TRBV6-1 and TRBJ1-5; D may be TRBD1 (5 bases). With 5 bases removed from V and 5 bases from J, the gap between germline ends came to 28 bases. CDR3 length equals 19 residues. Germline CDR1 and CDR2: MNHNS and SASEGT. CDR3 coding DNA: TGTGCCAGCAGTCCCCCGTTTCAGGGACGCTCCCGGGGGTATCAGCCCCAGCATTTT. It codes for CASSPPFQGRSRGYQPQHF.

The rearrangement uses TRBV5-1 and TRBJ1-2; TRBD1 agrees at 7 bases. The CDR3 contains 15 residues. V was pared by 4 bases and J by 6 bases, with 12 bases of the junction left unmatched. Germline V lookup: CDR1 SGHRS, CDR2 YFSETQ. CDR3 bases: TGCGCCAGCAGCCCAGGGGGGGCAGGGAGCCATGGCTACACCTTC. Its protein is CASSPGGAGSHGYTF.

This clonotype occurred a few times. The V gene is TRBV29-1, the J gene TRBJ2-3; D not resolved. The V end lost 0 bases, the J end lost 2 bases, and 15 bases lay between the germline ends. Germline V gene sequence: CDR1 SQVTM, CDR2 ANQGSEA. The CDR3 spans 16 residues. The CDR3 DNA reads TGCAGCGTTGAAGATCTTGAGGTAACGCTCACAGATACGCAGTATTTT. It encodes CSVEDLEVTLTDTQYF.

V gene TRBV14 combines with J gene TRBJ2-7; D might be TRBD1 (5 bases). This CDR3 is 13 amino acids long. Per germline, CDR1 SGHDN and CDR2 FVKESK. The V gene lost 4 bases and the J gene lost 4 bases, with 11 bases spanning the gap. CDR3 residues: CASSLPGQYEQYF. The CDR3 coding sequence is TGTGCCAGCAGCCTACCAGGGCAGTACGAGCAGTACTTC.

The V gene is TRBV25-1, the J gene TRBJ2-7, with a possible D match to TRBD1 (5 bases). Germline values: CDR1 MGHDK, CDR2 SYGVNS. V lost 2 bases, J lost 3 bases, and 8 bases lay in between. This CDR3 is built from 13 residues. In DNA, the CDR3 is TGTGCCAGCAGTGAAAACAGGAACTACGAGCAGTACTTC. It is translated as CASSENRNYEQYF.

The chain recombines TRBV4-1 with TRBJ1-4; no clear D gene. V shed 4 bases and J shed 8 bases, with 14 bases lying between them. There are 14 residues in the CDR3. Germline V CDR1 and CDR2: MGHRA, YSYEKL. CDR3 bases: TGCGCCAGCAGCCTGACCATTAGAGGGGAAAAACTGTTTTTT. It specifies CASSLTIRGEKLFF.

CDR3 in amino acids: CASRDYGIFTDEQYF. CDR3 sequence (DNA): TGTGCCAGCAGGGATTATGGGATTTTCACGGACGAGCAGTACTTC. This chain links TRBV6-1 with TRBJ2-4; D call uncertain. The J call could be wrong; TRBJ2-7 is a better fit for the DNA end. Germline V gene data show CDR1 as MNHNS and CDR2 as SASEGT. CDR3 size: 15 residues.

The rearrangement joins TRBV3-1 to TRBJ1-2; 9 bases map to TRBD1. The junction had 5 bases not matched to a gene; V was cut back by 2 bases and J by 4 bases. CDR1 is LGHDT, CDR2 YNNKEL, per germline (reference sequence). The CDR3 has 15 residues. The CDR3 loop is CASSQFPGQGYGYTF. DNA of the CDR3: TGTGCCAGCAGCCAATTCCCGGGACAGGGCTATGGCTACACCTTC.

This clonotype was picked up one time. The chain recombines TRBV29-1 with TRBJ1-2, with unresolved D. The CDR3 spans 10 residues. Trimming pared 4 bases from V and 4 bases from J, leaving 4 bases between. Germline CDR1 and CDR2: SQVTM and ANQGSEA. The CDR3, as DNA: TGCAGCGTTGTCTCCTATGGCTACACCTTC. Protein product: CSVVSYGYTF.

The V gene is TRBV10-3, the J gene TRBJ1-2; D is uncertain. Trimming left V 10 bases short and J 7 bases short, with 19 bases between. This CDR3 is 13 amino acids long. Germline CDR1 is ENHRY and CDR2 is SYGVKD. The CDR3 spells CATERVGSLGYTF. CDR3 sequence (DNA): TGTGCCACGGAGCGGGTCGGGAGTCTTGGCTACACCTTC.

The rearrangement uses TRBV6-5 and TRBJ1-2, with 7 bases fitting TRBD1. The CDR3 contains 15 residues. The germline CDR1 and CDR2 sequences are MNHEY and SVGAGI. The trim removed 4 bases at V and 6 bases at J, leaving 11 bases unmatched. The CDR3 DNA sequence: TGTGCCAGCAGTTCCCCTCGGACAGGTCGTCATGGCTACACCTTC. As protein: CASSSPRTGRHGYTF.

This clonotype was picked up a small number of times. This chain links TRBV3-1 with TRBJ2-3, with TRBD2 identical over 9 bases. This CDR3 is built from 16 residues. Germline lookup yields CDR1 LGHDT and CDR2 YNNKEL (reference sequence). Trimming took 4 bases from V and 6 from J; bases not matched to a gene: 11. CDR3 residues: CASSPGLAGESDTQYF. The CDR3 DNA reads TGTGCCAGCAGCCCCGGCTTAGCGGGGGAGTCGGATACGCAGTATTTT.

Concerning this clonotype itself: One base away lies a much larger clone, so this may be a sequencing read error. This chain connects TRBV25-1 to TRBJ2-3, with D unclear. V was cut by 5 bases and J by 7 bases, with 10 bases left in between. This CDR3 has 12 amino acids. From germline, CDR1 is MGHDK and CDR2 SYGVNS. CDR3 sequence reads: CASSKLGNTQYF. As DNA, the CDR3 is TGTGCCAGCAGTAAATTGGGAAATACGCAGTATTTT.

The chain combines TRBV5-6 with TRBJ2-7; 10 bases match TRBD1. The V gene end was trimmed by 3 bases and the J gene end by 4 bases; junction bases not matched to a gene: 4. The CDR3 is made up of 14 amino acids. From germline, CDR1 is SGHDT and CDR2 YYEEEE. The CDR3 loop is CASSYGTGEYEQYF. The CDR3 DNA sequence: TGTGCCAGCAGCTATGGGACAGGGGAGTACGAGCAGTACTTC. Filled out from reference TRBV5-6 and TRBJ2-7, the complete variable domain reads DAGVTQSPTHLIKTRGQQVTLRCSPKSGHDTVSWYQQALGQGPQFIFQYYEEEERQRGNFPDRFSGHQFPNYSSELNVNALLLGDSALYLCASSYGTGEYEQYFGPGTRLTVT.

This sequence joins TRBV4-1 and TRBJ2-1; D might be TRBD1 (6 bases). The CDR3 is made up of 16 amino acids. V was trimmed by 3 bases and J by 3 bases, leaving 15 bases between them. CDR1 is MGHRA and CDR2 is YSYEKL in the germline V gene. The CDR3 DNA reads TGCGCCAGCAGCCACCAAGACAGGCAGCTCTACAATGAGCAGTTCTTC. As protein: CASSHQDRQLYNEQFF.

This clonotype was seen a few times. The CDR3 region has the DNA TGCAGCGTTGAGTGGGCGGGCCAAGAGACCCAGTACTTC. This sequence encodes CSVEWAGQETQYF. The rearrangement links TRBV29-1 to TRBJ2-5, with D perhaps matching TRBD2 (5 bases). V was cut by 3 bases and J by 1 base, with 9 bases left in between. CDR3 length: 13 residues. Germline CDR1 and CDR2: SQVTM and ANQGSEA.

The chain carries TRBV6-5 and TRBJ2-7; 10 nucleotides match TRBD2. There are 14 residues in the CDR3. Germline V gene data show CDR1 as MNHEY and CDR2 as SVGAGI. J lost 7 bases, V lost 7 bases, and 10 bases had no gene match. The CDR3 bases are TGTGCCAGCACCCCTAGCGGGAGTCTCAATGAGCAGTACTTC. It is translated as CASTPSGSLNEQYF.

The sample holds many counts of this clonotype. The rearrangement joins TRBV29-1 to TRBJ1-1, with a tentative D call TRBD1 (6 bases). The germline gives CDR1 SQVTM, CDR2 ANQGSEA. The CDR3 sequence is 14 residues long. Trimming cost V 0 bases and J 11 bases, with 19 bases left between them. The CDR3 spells CSVEDRAGVTGAFF. CDR3 DNA: TGCAGCGTTGAAGATAGGGCAGGGGTAACGGGGGCTTTCTTT.

V and J are TRBV4-1 and TRBJ2-1; D is unclear. Per germline, CDR1 MGHRA and CDR2 YSYEKL. This CDR3 is 13 amino acids long. V shed 0 bases and J shed 9 bases, with 9 bases lying between them. For the CDR3, the DNA is TGCGCCAGCAGCCAAGATCATCCGGGTGAGCAGTTCTTC. Its protein is CASSQDHPGEQFF.

The V gene is TRBV14, the J gene TRBJ1-2, with D possibly matching TRBD1 (5 bases). Trimming removed 5 bases at V and 4 bases at J, with 14 bases between. This CDR3 has 14 residues. From germline, CDR1 is SGHDN and CDR2 FVKESK. The DNA for the CDR3 is TGTGCCAGCAGCTACATAGGAGGGACCTATGGCTACACCTTC. This gives the protein CASSYIGGTYGYTF.

This clonotype was observed a few times. CDR3 in amino acids: CASSQSGFINEQYF. The CDR3 nucleotides read TGTGCCAGCAGCCAATCAGGGTTTATCAACGAGCAGTACTTC. The chain uses TRBV3-1 and TRBJ2-7; a weak D match, TRBD1 (5 bases). There are 14 residues in the CDR3. Trimming shortened V by 2 bases and J by 5 bases, and 13 bases separated the two germline ends. The germline gives CDR1 LGHDT, CDR2 YNNKEL (reference sequence).

This chain links TRBV9 with TRBJ2-7; 8 nucleotides align to TRBD2. The junction had 12 bases not matched to a gene; V was cut back by 3 bases and J by 7 bases. CDR1 and CDR2 (germline): SGDLS, YYNGEE. The CDR3 covers 15 residues. CDR3 loop: CASSARGGPYNEQYF. CDR3 DNA sequence: TGTGCCAGCAGCGCTCGCGGGGGGCCGTACAATGAGCAGTACTTC.

The V gene is TRBV14, the J gene TRBJ2-7, with 8 bases that match TRBD1. V lost 0 bases, J lost 2 bases, and 15 bases stayed unmatched. The CDR3 contains 19 residues. Germline V gene data show CDR1 as SGHDN and CDR2 as FVKESK. The CDR3: CASSQDERQGPATTYEQYF. The CDR3 nucleotides read TGTGCCAGCAGCCAAGATGAGAGACAGGGGCCGGCTACTACCTACGAGCAGTACTTC.

The gene calls are TRBV25-1 and TRBJ2-6; a possible D gene is TRBD1 (5 bases). V was cut by 2 bases and J by 3 bases, with 11 bases left in between. From germline, CDR1 is MGHDK and CDR2 SYGVNS. This CDR3 comprises 16 residues. The CDR3 spells CASSERTGDGANVLTF. CDR3 nucleotide sequence: TGTGCCAGCAGTGAACGAACAGGAGATGGGGCCAACGTCCTGACTTTC.

This clonotype has just one count. The V and J genes are TRBV28 and TRBJ1-2; perhaps TRBD1 as D (6 bases). Germline assignment: CDR1 MDHEN and CDR2 SYDVKM. The germline V and J ends were trimmed by 2 bases and 2 bases, with 24 bases remaining between them. This CDR3 spans 19 amino acids. Here the CDR3 DNA reads TGTGCCAGCAGTTTAAAGTTTTATGGGACAACACAACAAAACTATGGCTACACCTTC. The encoded protein is CASSLKFYGTTQQNYGYTF.

J is TRBJ2-5 and V is TRBV20-1, with 7 nucleotides matching TRBD1. CDR3 length: 14 amino acids. Germline V gene lookup returns CDR1 DFQATT and CDR2 SNEGSKA (reference sequence). V was clipped by 7 bases and J by 4 bases; unmatched bases: 12. Written as DNA, the CDR3 is TGCAGTGTTGAGGACAGGTCGTCCGTAGAGACCCAGTACTTC. As protein: CSVEDRSSVETQYF.

This clonotype was seen a handful of times. J is TRBJ2-1 and V is TRBV6-1; 9 nucleotides line up with TRBD2. V lost 4 bases and J lost 15; bases outside the gene matches: 10. The germline CDR1 and CDR2 sequences are MNHNS and SASEGT. CDR3 length equals 13 residues. CDR3 sequence: CASSVGGTSLTFF. Written as DNA, the CDR3 is TGTGCCAGCAGTGTGGGTGGGACTAGCTTAACGTTCTTC.

The rearrangement uses TRBV7-2 and TRBJ2-1; TRBD2 aligns across 8 bases. The germline V gene encodes CDR1 SGHTA and CDR2 FQGNSA. V shed 5 bases, J shed 3 bases, and the junction held 9 bases outside the gene matches. The CDR3 is made up of 16 amino acids. The CDR3 nucleotides are TGTGCCAGCAGCCTAGAACCGGGGGGGAGCTACAATGAGCAGTTCTTC. Encoded protein: CASSLEPGGSYNEQFF.